The sequence of this TCR beta chain was determined in a study of shared clonotypes between healthy human individuals. Clones were sequenced by immunoSEQ multiplex PCR, and TCRdb holds only the in-frame ones, with some missing. In the table there are hundreds of thousands of clones, 97% of which are singletons. The CDR3 length is 14 residues. V was shortened by 3 bases and J by 2 bases, with 8 bases between the two germline ends. Germline loops: CDR1 MDHEN, CDR2 SYDVKM. General study points: Incompleteness in sorted-subset sequencing, despite large depth, was shown by rarefaction. A handful of donors showed sharing of approximately 5% of naive CD4 clonotypes.

This clone was seen only once. Its antigen remains unknown. The source of this sequence is a woman in her thirties in good health. The source material was naive CD4+ T cells sorted from blood. Subset given: CD45RA+ positively selected. This rearrangement joins TRBV28 to TRBJ1-3; D not resolved. CDR3 region: CASSLIVAGNTIYF. CDR3 sequence (DNA): TGTGCCAGCAGTTTGATTGTAGCTGGAAACACCATATATTTT.